This T cell receptor (beta chain) was captured in a study of regulatory T cells in long-lasting Graves disease. Overall study context: The term persistent Graves' disease signified upward of 5 years on antithyroid drugs with positive TSH receptor antibodies. Notes on the study in general: The TCR repertoire of persistent Graves' patients was less diverse than that of newly diagnosed ones. A greater number of public clonotypes (around 3,000) was shared by persistent patients than by new patients (about 890). Peripheral blood, not thyroid tissue, was the sole material studied.

Specified time point: persistent/refractory GD, antithyroid drugs over 5 years with positive TRAb. Extracted PBMC RNA gave rise to the TCR library. V shed 2 bases, J shed 8 bases, and the junction held 5 bases outside the gene matches. Germline assignment: CDR1 SEHNR and CDR2 FQNEAQ (reference sequence). This CDR3 comprises 14 residues. In the case of this clonotype: Its antigen is currently unknown.

For TCR beta, libraries came from iRepertoire HTBI primers and Arm-PCR of CDR3 regions. TCRdb passed the multiplex PCR reads through MiXCR, listing each CDR3 protein once. Of 310,000 or so distinct CDR3 sequences in the sample, 20% to 25% were seen once. The receptor comes from a female donor with Graves disease. The rearrangement joins TRBV7-9 to TRBJ1-4, with 7 bases matching TRBD1. Sequencing was performed on peripheral blood mononuclear cells (PBMCs), taken when the disease was refractory, from a patient treated with antithyroid drugs. CDR3 sequence reads: CASSLPGQHEKLFF. In nucleotides, the CDR3 is TGTGCCAGCAGCTTACCGGGACAGCACGAAAAACTGTTTTTT.